The clone carrying this TCR beta chain was recorded a few times. The target antigen is unknown. The V end was cut by 5 bases, the J end by 3 bases, with 13 bases between. From germline, CDR1 is ENHRY and CDR2 SYGVKD. This CDR3 has 14 residues. This sample stems from a study of T cells after yellow fever vaccination. General study findings and limits: Researchers cautioned that FACS-sorted repertoires could harbor abundant clonotypes contaminating from the bulk population. Most clones from primary vaccination resurfaced after the booster (around 97% CD4, 88% CD8).

5'RACE template switching produced TCR cDNA carrying a universal primer site and UMIs. Each CDR3 protein is one row after TCRdb ran MiXCR on the 5' RACE reads. The sample lists roughly 250,000 distinct CDR3 sequences; 10% to 15% were seen once. This clonotype was sampled from a man aged 25 to 45 who received the YFV17D yellow fever vaccine. The V call is TRBV10-3, the J call TRBJ2-5, with D hard to call. The material was CD4+ T cells sorted from PBMCs, obtained 45 days after the yellow fever booster vaccination. The CDR3 DNA reads TGTGCCATCAGTCCGACACTCCGGGAAGAGACCCAGTACTTC. Protein product: CAISPTLREETQYF.